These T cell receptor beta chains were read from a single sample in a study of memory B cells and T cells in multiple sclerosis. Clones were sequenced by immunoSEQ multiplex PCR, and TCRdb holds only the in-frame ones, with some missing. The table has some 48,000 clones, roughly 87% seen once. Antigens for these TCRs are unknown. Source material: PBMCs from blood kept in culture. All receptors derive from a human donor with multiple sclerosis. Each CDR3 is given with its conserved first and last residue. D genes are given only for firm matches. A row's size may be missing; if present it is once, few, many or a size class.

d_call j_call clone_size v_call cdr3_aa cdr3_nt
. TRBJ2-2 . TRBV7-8 CATRGGTGELFF TGTGCCACGAGGGGGGGCACCGGGGAGCTGTTTTTT
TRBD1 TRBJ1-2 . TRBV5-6 CASRQGTDYGYTF TGTGCCAGCAGGCAAGGGACAGACTATGGCTACACCTTC
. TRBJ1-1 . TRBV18 CASSSRGGAGTEAFF TGTGCCAGCTCATCACGGGGGGGCGCGGGCACTGAAGCTTTCTTT
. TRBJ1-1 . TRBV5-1 CASRPGGNTEAFF TGCGCCAGCAGACCTGGAGGTAACACTGAAGCTTTCTTT
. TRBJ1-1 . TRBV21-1 CASSKKTGRVGNTEAFF TGTGCCAGCAGCAAAAAGACCGGGCGGGTTGGAAACACTGAAGCTTTCTTT
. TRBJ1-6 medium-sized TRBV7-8 CASSLGGPAYNSPLHF TGTGCCAGCAGCTTAGGGGGACCCGCCTATAATTCACCCCTCCACTTT
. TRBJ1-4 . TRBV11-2 CASSLGSAAEKLFF TGTGCCAGCAGCTTAGGGTCAGCAGCTGAAAAACTGTTTTTT
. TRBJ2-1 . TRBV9 CASSVPTGRGSYNEQFF TGTGCCAGCAGCGTACCGACAGGCCGGGGCTCCTACAATGAGCAGTTCTTC
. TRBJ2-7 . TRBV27 CASSLSRQAPYEQYF TGTGCCAGCAGTTTATCGAGGCAGGCGCCCTACGAGCAGTACTTC
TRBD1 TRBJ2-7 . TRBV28 CASSSRSGQGSYEQYF TGTGCCAGCAGTTCCCGATCGGGACAGGGATCCTACGAGCAGTACTTC
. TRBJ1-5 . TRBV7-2 CASSLNWWSNQPQHF TGTGCCAGCAGCCTAAACTGGTGGAGCAATCAGCCCCAGCATTTT
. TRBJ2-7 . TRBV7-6 CASSRPPYEQYF TGTGCCAGCAGCCGCCCACCCTACGAGCAGTACTTC
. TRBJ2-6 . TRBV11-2 CASSLRSGSGANVLTF TGTGCCAGCAGCTTACGGTCGGGCTCTGGGGCCAACGTCCTGACTTTC
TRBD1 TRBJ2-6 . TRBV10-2 CASSESDRGRGPVRSLGANVLTF TGCGCCAGCAGTGAGTCGGACAGGGGGCGCGGACCGGTACGTTCGTTGGGGGCCAACGTCCTGACTTTC
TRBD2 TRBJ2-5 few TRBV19 CASSMVAGVSEETQYF TGTGCCAGTAGTATGGTAGCGGGGGTTTCCGAAGAGACCCAGTACTTC
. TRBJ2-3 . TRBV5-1 CASSSTLSDTQYF TGCGCCAGCAGCTCTACCCTTAGTGATACGCAGTATTTT
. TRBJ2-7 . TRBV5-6 CASSTLRSYEQYF TGTGCCAGCAGCACCTTGCGCTCCTACGAGCAGTACTTC
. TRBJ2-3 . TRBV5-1 CASSYAAGATTDTQYF TGCGCCAGCAGTTACGCGGCGGGGGCCACCACAGATACGCAGTATTTT
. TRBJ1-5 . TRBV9 CASSVGPDMNQPQHF TGTGCCAGCAGCGTAGGGCCGGATATGAATCAGCCCCAGCATTTT
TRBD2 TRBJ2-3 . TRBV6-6 CASSFGGGSTDTQYF TGTGCCAGCAGTTTTGGCGGGGGTAGCACAGATACGCAGTATTTT
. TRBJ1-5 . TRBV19 CASSIVGGSNQPQHF TGTGCCAGTAGTATTGTCGGCGGAAGCAATCAGCCCCAGCATTTT
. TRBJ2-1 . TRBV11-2 CASSLVFPVEVGDEQFF TGTGCCAGCAGCTTAGTATTCCCGGTTGAGGTCGGGGATGAGCAGTTCTTC
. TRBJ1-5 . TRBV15 CATSRDRGVRSPQHF TGTGCCACCAGCAGAGATCGGGGGGTAAGATCCCCCCAGCATTTT
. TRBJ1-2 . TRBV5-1 CASSPVEPPGPHYGYTF TGCGCCAGCAGCCCAGTAGAGCCCCCGGGTCCTCACTATGGCTACACCTTC
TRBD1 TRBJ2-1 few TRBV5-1 CASSVGQEQFF TGCGCCAGCAGCGTGGGACAGGAGCAGTTCTTC
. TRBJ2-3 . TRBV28 CAHSLSTDTQYF TGTGCCCACTCCTTAAGCACAGATACGCAGTATTTT
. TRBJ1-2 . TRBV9 CASSAGAPMGGYTF TGTGCCAGCAGCGCGGGGGCCCCGATGGGGGGCTACACCTTC
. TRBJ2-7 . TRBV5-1 CASSSQASYEQYF TGCGCCAGCAGCTCCCAGGCGTCCTACGAGCAGTACTTC
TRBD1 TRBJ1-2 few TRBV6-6 CASSTGQGAYGYTF TGTGCCAGCAGTACGGGACAGGGGGCTTATGGCTACACCTTC
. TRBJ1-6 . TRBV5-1 CASSFGRLGRTSYNSPLHF TGCGCCAGCAGCTTCGGACGTTTGGGAAGGACATCTTATAATTCACCCCTCCACTTT
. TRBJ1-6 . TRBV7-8 CASSLAGLNSPLHF TGTGCCAGCAGCTTAGCAGGGCTCAATTCACCCCTCCACTTT
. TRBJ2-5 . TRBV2 CASSYAGTEETQYF TGTGCCAGCAGTTACGCCGGGACGGAAGAGACCCAGTACTTC
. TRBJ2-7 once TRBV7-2 CASSLVGYEQYF TGTGCCAGCAGCTTAGTGGGATACGAGCAGTACTTC
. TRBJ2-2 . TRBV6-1 CASTYLYTGELFF TGTGCCAGCACCTACCTGTACACCGGGGAGCTGTTTTTT
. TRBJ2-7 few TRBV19 CATTPAYSAYYEQYF TGTGCCACCACCCCCGCTTATTCCGCCTACTACGAGCAGTACTTC
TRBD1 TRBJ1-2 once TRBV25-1 CASRGQATTYGYTF TGTGCCAGCAGGGGACAGGCGACAACCTATGGCTACACCTTC
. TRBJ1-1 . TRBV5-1 CASSPLEQVNTEAFF TGCGCCAGCAGCCCCCTTGAACAGGTGAACACTGAAGCTTTCTTT
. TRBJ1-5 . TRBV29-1 CSVGESGPQHF TGCAGCGTTGGTGAATCAGGGCCCCAGCATTTT
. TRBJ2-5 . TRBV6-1 CASLPEPGRAAQYF TGTGCCAGCCTCCCCGAACCGGGTAGGGCGGCCCAGTACTTC
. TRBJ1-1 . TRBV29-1 CSVGTAAGTEAFF TGCAGCGTTGGGACAGCGGCCGGCACTGAAGCTTTCTTT
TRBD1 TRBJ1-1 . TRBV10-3 CAISESTGQGDLNTEAFF TGTGCCATCAGTGAGTCGACGGGACAGGGGGACCTGAACACTGAAGCTTTCTTT
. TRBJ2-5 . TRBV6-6 CASIIYEGAAQYF TGTGCCAGCATTATTTATGAGGGCGCGGCCCAGTACTTC
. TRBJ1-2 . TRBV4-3 CASSQGISAVGYTF TGCGCCAGCAGCCAAGGGATTTCAGCGGTTGGCTACACCTTC
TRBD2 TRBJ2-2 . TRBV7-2 CASSLDASGGRELFF TGTGCCAGCAGCTTAGATGCTAGCGGGGGGCGGGAGCTGTTTTTT